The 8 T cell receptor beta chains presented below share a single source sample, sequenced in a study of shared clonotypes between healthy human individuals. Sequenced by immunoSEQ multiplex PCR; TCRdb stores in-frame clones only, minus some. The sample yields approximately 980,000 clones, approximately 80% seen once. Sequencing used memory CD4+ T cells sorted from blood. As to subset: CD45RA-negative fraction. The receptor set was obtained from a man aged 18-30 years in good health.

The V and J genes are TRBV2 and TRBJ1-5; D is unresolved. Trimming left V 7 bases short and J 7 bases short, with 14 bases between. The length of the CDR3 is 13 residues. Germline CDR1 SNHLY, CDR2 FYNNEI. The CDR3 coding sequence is TGTGCCAGCAACGCGATGGTCGGGCAGCCCCAGCATTTT. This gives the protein CASNAMVGQPQHF.

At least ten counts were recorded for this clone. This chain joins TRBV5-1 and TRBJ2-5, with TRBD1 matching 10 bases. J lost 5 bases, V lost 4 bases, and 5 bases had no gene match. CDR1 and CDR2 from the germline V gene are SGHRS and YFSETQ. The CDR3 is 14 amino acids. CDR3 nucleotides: TGCGCCAGCAGCACAAGACAGGGGGCCGAGACCCAGTACTTC. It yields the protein CASSTRQGAETQYF.

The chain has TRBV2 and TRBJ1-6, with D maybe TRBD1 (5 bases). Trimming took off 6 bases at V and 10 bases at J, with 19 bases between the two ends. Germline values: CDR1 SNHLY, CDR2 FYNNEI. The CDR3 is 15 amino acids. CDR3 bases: TGTGCCAGCAGGTCCGCCGCAGGGAGTCACTCACCCCTCCACTTT. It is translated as CASRSAAGSHSPLHF.

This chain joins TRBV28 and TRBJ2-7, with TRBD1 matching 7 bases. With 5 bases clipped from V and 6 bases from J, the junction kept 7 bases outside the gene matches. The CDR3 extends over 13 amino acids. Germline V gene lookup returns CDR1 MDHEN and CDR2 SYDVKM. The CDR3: CASSLRDSPEQYF. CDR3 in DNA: TGTGCCAGCAGTCTCCGGGACAGTCCCGAGCAGTACTTC.

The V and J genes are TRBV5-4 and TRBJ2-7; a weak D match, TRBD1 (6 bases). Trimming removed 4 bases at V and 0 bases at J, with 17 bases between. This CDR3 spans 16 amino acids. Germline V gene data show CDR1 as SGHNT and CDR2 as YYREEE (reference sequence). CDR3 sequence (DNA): TGTGCCAGCAGCCTCGGTGGAGACAGGACCTCCTACGAGCAGTACTTC. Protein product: CASSLGGDRTSYEQYF.

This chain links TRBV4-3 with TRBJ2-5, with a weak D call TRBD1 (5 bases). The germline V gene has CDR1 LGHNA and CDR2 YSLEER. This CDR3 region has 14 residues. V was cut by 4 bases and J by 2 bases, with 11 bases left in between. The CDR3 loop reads CASSPMSGQETQYF. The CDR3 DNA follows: TGCGCCAGCAGCCCAATGTCAGGGCAAGAGACCCAGTACTTC.

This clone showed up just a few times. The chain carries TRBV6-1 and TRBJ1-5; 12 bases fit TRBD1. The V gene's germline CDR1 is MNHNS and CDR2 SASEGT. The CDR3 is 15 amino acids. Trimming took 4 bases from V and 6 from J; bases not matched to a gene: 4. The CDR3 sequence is CASSGGQGAFQPQHF. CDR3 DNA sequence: TGTGCCAGCAGTGGGGGACAGGGGGCATTTCAGCCCCAGCATTTT.

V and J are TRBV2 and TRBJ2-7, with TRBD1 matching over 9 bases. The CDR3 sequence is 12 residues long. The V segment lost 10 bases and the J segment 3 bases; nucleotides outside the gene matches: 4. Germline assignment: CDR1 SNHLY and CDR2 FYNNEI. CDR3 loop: CATSGQGYEQYF. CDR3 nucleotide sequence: TGTGCCACCTCGGGACAGGGCTACGAGCAGTACTTC.